One sample yielded the 20 T cell receptor beta chains listed below, sequenced in a study of T cell changes during pregnancy in multiple sclerosis (dated by TCRdb to about 2019). Receptor libraries were prepared by the immunoSEQ multiplex PCR assay. TCRdb holds this immuneACCESS table with in-frame rearrangements only. Some clones are missing; in checked studies, unresolved V genes explain under half, and the rest has no known cause. The sample contains about 62,000 clones, nearly 90% of them found a single time. 2% to 3% of the sample belongs to the ten largest clones. Sequenced material: peripheral blood, taken in the first trimester of pregnancy. The receptors derive from a female donor with multiple sclerosis, enrolled in a pregnancy study.

The V gene is TRBV11-3, the J gene TRBJ2-3, with D hard to call. V lost 5 bases and J 0 bases, leaving 9 bases between the germline ends. The CDR3 has 14 amino acids. CDR1 and CDR2 from the germline V gene are SGHNT and YENEEA. Written as DNA, the CDR3 is TGTGCCAGCAGCAAACTCACTAGCACAGATACGCAGTATTTT. Translation: CASSKLTSTDTQYF.

This sequence joins TRBV7-3 and TRBJ2-1; possible D gene TRBD1, 6 bases. The CDR3 covers 14 residues. Trimming cost V 0 bases and J 6 bases, with 9 bases left between them. CDR1 is SGHTA, CDR2 FQGTGA, per germline. As DNA, the CDR3 is TGTGCCAGCAGCTTAACCGGGACACTCAATGAGCAGTTCTTC. Protein: CASSLTGTLNEQFF.

With regard to this clone: One end of the junction fails to match germline, which may point to a read error. Here the CDR3 DNA reads TGTGCCATCAGTGAGAGTCCCGCGGGAGACCTGATCTTC. Its translation: CAISESPAGDLIF. The chain recombines TRBV10-3 with TRBJ2-1; 7 positions agree with TRBD2. CDR3 length: 13 residues. Germline-derived CDR1 and CDR2 are ENHRY and SYGVKD.

V is TRBV13 and J is TRBJ2-6; TRBD1 matches 7 bases. V lost 6 bases and J lost 2; bases outside the gene matches: 4. The germline CDR1 and CDR2 sequences are PRHDT and FYEKMQ (reference sequence). This CDR3 is 15 amino acids long. The CDR3 sequence: CASRGGPPGANVLTF. CDR3 sequence (DNA): TGTGCCAGCAGAGGGGGCCCCCCTGGGGCCAACGTCCTGACTTTC. Full variable domain (remainder filled in from reference TRBV13 and TRBJ2-6): AAGVIQSPRHLIKEKRETATLKCYPIPRHDTVYWYQQGPGQDPQFLISFYEKMQSDKGSIPDRFSAQQFSDYHSELNMSSLELGDSALYFCASRGGPPGANVLTFGAGSRLTVL.

The chain couples TRBV18 to TRBJ1-5, with 7 nucleotides matching TRBD1. Germline CDR1 reads KGHSH; CDR2 reads LQKENI. The CDR3 length is 13 residues. J lost 5 bases, V lost 3 bases, and 1 base had no gene match. CDR3 nucleotide sequence: TGTGCCAGCTCACCCAGGGGGGATCAGCCCCAGCATTTT. Translated: CASSPRGDQPQHF.

The chain has TRBV5-1 and TRBJ2-1, with 7 bases aligning to TRBD2. V trimming: 4 bases; J trimming: 7 bases; junction bases outside the gene matches: 8. The CDR3 runs to 14 residues. Germline loops: CDR1 SGHRS, CDR2 YFSETQ. CDR3 sequence (DNA): TGCGCCAGCAGCCTCGGACTAGTTAAGAATGAGCAGTTCTTC. The encoded protein is CASSLGLVKNEQFF.

This chain joins TRBV11-3 and TRBJ2-1, with D maybe TRBD1 (6 bases). The CDR3 totals 15 residues. Trimming left V 5 bases short and J 0 bases short, with 11 bases between. The germline V gene has CDR1 SGHNT and CDR2 YENEEA. The CDR3 spells CASSPTGSSYNEQFF. The CDR3 coding sequence is TGTGCCAGCAGCCCTACAGGGAGCTCCTACAATGAGCAGTTCTTC.

This chain uses TRBV7-2 with TRBJ2-3; 9 nucleotides align to TRBD1. The CDR3 is 16 residues long. The germline V gene has CDR1 SGHTA and CDR2 FQGNSA. V dropped 0 bases and J dropped 2; count of bases not matched to a gene: 3. The CDR3 here is CASSLAGTGNTDTQYF. The DNA for the CDR3 is TGTGCCAGCAGCTTAGCCGGGACAGGGAACACAGATACGCAGTATTTT.

CDR3 protein: CASSDTAGRSSNEQFF. DNA for the CDR3: TGTGCCAGCAGTGACACGGCAGGGAGGAGTAGCAATGAGCAGTTCTTC. The chain carries TRBV6-4 and TRBJ2-1; perhaps TRBD2 as D (6 bases). The germline V gene has CDR1 MRHNA and CDR2 SNTAGT. With 2 bases removed from V and 6 bases from J, the gap between germline ends came to 17 bases. This CDR3 is built from 16 residues.

V and J are TRBV30 and TRBJ1-2; the match to TRBD1 covers 7 bases. Per germline, CDR1 GTSNPN and CDR2 SVGIG (reference sequence). There are 11 residues in the CDR3. V lost 6 bases, J lost 7 bases, and 5 bases stayed unmatched. In DNA, the CDR3 is TGTGCCTGTTCACAGGGGCCTGGCTACACCTTC. This encodes CACSQGPGYTF.

CDR3 residues: CASSTFRGNTEAFF. The CDR3 DNA sequence: TGTGCCAGCAGCACCTTCAGGGGGAACACTGAAGCTTTCTTT. This chain connects TRBV21-1 to TRBJ1-1; the table's D call, TRBD1, was not checked against the DNA. TRBV21-1 is tagged as a pseudogene. The CDR3 extends over 14 amino acids.

This chain joins TRBV19 and TRBJ1-2, with 7 bases that match TRBD1. Germline-derived CDR1 and CDR2 are LNHDA and SQIVND (reference sequence). V was pared by 8 bases and J by 2 bases, with 8 bases of the junction left unmatched. This CDR3 is built from 14 residues. The CDR3: CASQVRQGNYGYTF. CDR3 coding DNA: TGTGCCAGTCAAGTCCGACAGGGCAACTATGGCTACACCTTC.

The chain uses TRBV9 and TRBJ1-2; a weak D match, TRBD1 (5 bases). The CDR3 is made up of 18 amino acids. Trimming removed 3 bases at V and 8 bases at J, with 29 bases between. Germline CDR1 is SGDLS and CDR2 is YYNGEE. The CDR3 nucleotides read TGTGCCAGCAGCGGACCCGGTGCAGGGAAGGGCGTAACCTACGGCTACACCTTC. This encodes CASSGPGAGKGVTYGYTF.

This chain links TRBV30 with TRBJ1-4; D perhaps matches TRBD1 (5 bases). This CDR3 has 16 residues. Trimming took off 3 bases at V and 0 bases at J, with 14 bases between the two ends. Germline CDR1 GTSNPN, CDR2 SVGIG (reference sequence). CDR3 region: CAWSPGWGATNEKLFF. The CDR3 nucleotides are TGTGCCTGGAGCCCAGGGTGGGGGGCAACTAATGAAAAACTGTTTTTT.

The gene calls are TRBV19 and TRBJ1-1; 7 bases match TRBD1. The CDR3 loop spans 14 amino acids. J was trimmed by 11 bases and V by 4 bases; bases with no gene match: 13. The V gene's germline CDR1 is LNHDA and CDR2 SQIVND (reference sequence). The chain's CDR3 is CASSTEHTTGWAFF. The CDR3 DNA is TGTGCCAGTAGTACAGAACACACGACAGGGTGGGCTTTCTTT.

V and J are TRBV21-1 and TRBJ1-5; the table's D call TRBD1 went unverified against the DNA. TRBV21-1 is designated a pseudogene. The length of the CDR3 is 18 residues. For the CDR3, the DNA is TGTGCCAGCAACCCAAAGAACCGGGACAGACTTAGCAATCAGCCCCAGCATTTT. The encoded protein is CASNPKNRDRLSNQPQHF.

This rearrangement joins TRBV7-7 to TRBJ2-1; D gene unclear. V was shortened by 2 bases and J by 8 bases, with 19 bases between the two germline ends. Germline CDR1 SSHAT, CDR2 FNYEAQ (reference sequence). The CDR3 has 16 amino acids. The CDR3: CASSLNPGTPIDEQFF. The CDR3 region has the DNA TGTGCCAGCAGCTTAAACCCAGGAACCCCCATCGATGAGCAGTTCTTC.

This clone has more than one count but fewer than ten. The chain employs TRBV12-5 and TRBJ1-2; 9 nucleotides align to TRBD1. CDR1 and CDR2 from the germline V gene are LGHNT and FRNRAP. V shed 1 base, J shed 8 bases, and the junction held 2 bases outside the gene matches. The CDR3 runs to 13 residues. This CDR3 is CASGLGQGDGYTF. In DNA, the CDR3 is TGTGCTAGTGGTTTGGGACAGGGGGACGGCTACACCTTC. Drawing the rest from reference TRBV12-5 and TRBJ1-2, the complete variable domain is DARVTQTPRHKVTEMGQEVTMRCQPILGHNTVFWYRQTMMQGLELLAYFRNRAPLDDSGMPKDRFSAEMPDATLATLKIQPSEPRDSAVYFCASGLGQGDGYTFGSGTRLTVV.

The V gene is TRBV18, the J gene TRBJ2-7; TRBD2 agrees at 7 bases. Germline V gives CDR1 KGHSH, CDR2 LQKENI. The V segment lost 0 bases and the J segment 5 bases; nucleotides outside the gene matches: 7. The CDR3 covers 15 residues. CDR3 protein: CASSPPSGTMNEQYF. For the CDR3, the DNA is TGTGCCAGCTCACCACCGAGCGGGACTATGAACGAGCAGTACTTC. The full variable domain, in which reference TRBV18 and TRBJ2-7 provide the parts outside the CDR3, is NAGVMQNPRHLVRRRGQEARLRCSPMKGHSHVYWYRQLPEEGLKFMVYLQKENIIDESGMPKERFSAEFPKEGPSILRIQQVVRGDSAAYFCASSPPSGTMNEQYFGPGTRLTVT.

V is TRBV2 and J is TRBJ2-5; tentatively, D is TRBD2 (6 bases). CDR1 is SNHLY, CDR2 FYNNEI, per germline. V lost 6 bases, J lost 1 base, and 15 bases lay in between. The CDR3 sequence is 15 residues long. The DNA of the CDR3 is TGTGCCAGCAGCCAGGGACTGTGGGCCCAAGAGACCCAGTACTTC. It codes for CASSQGLWAQETQYF.